The T cell receptor beta chain under discussion was sequenced for a study of immune evolution from preneoplasia to lung adenocarcinoma. Findings of the study overall: From normal lung to invasive adenocarcinoma, top clone frequencies appeared to decrease.

Histologic diagnosis was independently verified by two lung pathologists. Premalignant or tumor cells were enriched by macro-dissection after pathologic assessment. About this clone itself: Its antigen is unknown.

This CDR3 has 15 amino acids. CDR1 LGHNA and CDR2 YNFKEQ come from the germline V gene. V shed 0 bases and J shed 7 bases, with 15 bases lying between them. TCRdb keeps only in-frame clones here, not all; method: immunoSEQ multiplex PCR. The table has over 12,000 clones, approximately 81% seen once. This chain joins TRBV4-2 and TRBJ1-2; a weak D match, TRBD1 (5 bases). The TCR was taken from a person in their 70s with lung adenocarcinoma. The sample was FFPE minimally invasive lung adenocarcinoma tissue. This CDR3 reads CASSQDLGGRGGYTF. In DNA, the CDR3 is TGTGCCAGCAGCCAAGATTTGGGGGGGAGAGGTGGCTACACCTTC.